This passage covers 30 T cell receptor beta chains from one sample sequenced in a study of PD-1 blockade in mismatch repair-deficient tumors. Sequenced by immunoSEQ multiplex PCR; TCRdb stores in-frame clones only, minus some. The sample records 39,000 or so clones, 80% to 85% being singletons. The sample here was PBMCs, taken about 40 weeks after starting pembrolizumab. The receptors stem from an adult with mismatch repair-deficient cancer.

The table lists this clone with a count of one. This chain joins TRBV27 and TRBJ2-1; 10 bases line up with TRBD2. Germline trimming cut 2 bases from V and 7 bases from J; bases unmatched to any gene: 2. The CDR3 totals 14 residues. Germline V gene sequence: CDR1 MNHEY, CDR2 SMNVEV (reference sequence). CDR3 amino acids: CASSLASGGNEQFF. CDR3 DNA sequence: TGTGCCAGCAGTTTAGCTAGCGGGGGAAATGAGCAGTTCTTC.

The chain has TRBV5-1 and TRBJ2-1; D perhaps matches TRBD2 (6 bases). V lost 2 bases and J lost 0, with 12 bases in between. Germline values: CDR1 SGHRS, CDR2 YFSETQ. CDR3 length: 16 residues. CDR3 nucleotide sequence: TGCGCCAGCAGCTTCGGGACTTCCGACTCCTACAATGAGCAGTTCTTC. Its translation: CASSFGTSDSYNEQFF.

CDR3 sequence reads: CASNEGVPYNEQFF. The DNA for the CDR3 is TGTGCCAGCAATGAAGGAGTGCCCTACAATGAGCAGTTCTTC. The chain recombines TRBV28 with TRBJ2-1; unclear D gene. Per germline, CDR1 MDHEN and CDR2 SYDVKM. V gave up 7 bases and J gave up 2 bases, with 12 bases separating them. The CDR3 length is 14 residues.

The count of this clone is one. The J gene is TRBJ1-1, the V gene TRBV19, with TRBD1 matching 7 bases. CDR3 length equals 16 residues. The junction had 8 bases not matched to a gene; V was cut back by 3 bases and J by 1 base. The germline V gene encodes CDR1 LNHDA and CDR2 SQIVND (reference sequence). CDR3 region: CASSIGRGVTNTEAFF. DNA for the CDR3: TGTGCCAGTAGTATTGGCAGGGGGGTAACGAACACTGAAGCTTTCTTT. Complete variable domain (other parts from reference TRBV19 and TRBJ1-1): DGGITQSPKYLFRKEGQNVTLSCEQNLNHDAMYWYRQDPGQGLRLIYYSQIVNDFQKGDIAEGYSVSREKKESFPLTVTSAQKNPTAFYLCASSIGRGVTNTEAFFGQGTRLTVV.

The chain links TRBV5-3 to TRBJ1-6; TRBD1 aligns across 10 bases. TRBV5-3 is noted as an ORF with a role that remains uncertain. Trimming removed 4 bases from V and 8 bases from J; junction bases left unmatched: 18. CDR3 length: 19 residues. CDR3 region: CARSQRDRGPNLHHSPLHF. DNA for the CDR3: TGTGCCAGAAGCCAAAGAGACAGGGGGCCCAACCTCCACCATTCACCCCTCCACTTT.

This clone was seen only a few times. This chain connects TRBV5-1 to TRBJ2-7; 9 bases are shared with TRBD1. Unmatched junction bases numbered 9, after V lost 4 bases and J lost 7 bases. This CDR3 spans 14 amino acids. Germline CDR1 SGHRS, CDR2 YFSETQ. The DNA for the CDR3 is TGCGCCAGCAGCGGGGACAGGGAAGAAGGTGAGCAGTACTTC. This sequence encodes CASSGDREEGEQYF.

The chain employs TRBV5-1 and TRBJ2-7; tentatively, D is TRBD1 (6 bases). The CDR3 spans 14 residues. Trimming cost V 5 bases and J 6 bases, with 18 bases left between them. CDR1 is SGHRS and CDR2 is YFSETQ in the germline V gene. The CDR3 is CASRTGGTGGEQYF. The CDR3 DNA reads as TGCGCCAGCAGGACAGGCGGAACGGGCGGCGAGCAGTACTTC.

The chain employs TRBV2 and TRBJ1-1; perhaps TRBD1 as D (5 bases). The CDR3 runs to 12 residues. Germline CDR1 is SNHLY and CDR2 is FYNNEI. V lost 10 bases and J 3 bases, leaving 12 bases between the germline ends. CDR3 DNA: TGTGCCACCCAGGGTATCGACACTGAAGCTTTCTTT. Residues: CATQGIDTEAFF. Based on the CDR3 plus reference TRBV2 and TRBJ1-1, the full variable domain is EPEVTQTPSHQVTQMGQEVILRCVPISNHLYFYWYRQILGQKVEFLVSFYNNEISEKSEIFDDQFSVERPDGSNFTLKIRSTKLEDSAMYFCATQGIDTEAFFGQGTRLTVV.

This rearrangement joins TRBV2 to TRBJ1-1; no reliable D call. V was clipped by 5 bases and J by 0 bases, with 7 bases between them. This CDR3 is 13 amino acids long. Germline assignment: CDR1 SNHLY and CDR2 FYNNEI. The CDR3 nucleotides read TGTGCCAGCAGTAGAACAGTGAACACTGAAGCTTTCTTT. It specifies CASSRTVNTEAFF. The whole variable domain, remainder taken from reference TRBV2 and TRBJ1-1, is EPEVTQTPSHQVTQMGQEVILRCVPISNHLYFYWYRQILGQKVEFLVSFYNNEISEKSEIFDDQFSVERPDGSNFTLKIRSTKLEDSAMYFCASSRTVNTEAFFGQGTRLTVV.

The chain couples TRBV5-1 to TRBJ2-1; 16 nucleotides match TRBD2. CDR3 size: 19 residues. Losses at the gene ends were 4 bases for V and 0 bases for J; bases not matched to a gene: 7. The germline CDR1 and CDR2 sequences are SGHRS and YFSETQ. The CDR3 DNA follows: TGCGCCAGCAGCCTACCCGGGACTAGCGGGAGGGCCTCCTACAATGAGCAGTTCTTC. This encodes CASSLPGTSGRASYNEQFF. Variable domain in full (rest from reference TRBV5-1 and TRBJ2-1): KAGVTQTPRYLIKTRGQQVTLSCSPISGHRSVSWYQQTPGQGLQFLFEYFSETQRNKGNFPGRFSGRQFSNSRSEMNVSTLELGDSALYLCASSLPGTSGRASYNEQFFGPGTRLTVL.

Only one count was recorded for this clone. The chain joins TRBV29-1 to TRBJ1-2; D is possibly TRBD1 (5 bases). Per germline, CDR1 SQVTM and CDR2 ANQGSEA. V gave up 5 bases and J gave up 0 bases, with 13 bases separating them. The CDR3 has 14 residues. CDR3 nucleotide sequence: TGCAGCGTTTCTCCCGGACACACTAACTATGGCTACACCTTC. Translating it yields CSVSPGHTNYGYTF.

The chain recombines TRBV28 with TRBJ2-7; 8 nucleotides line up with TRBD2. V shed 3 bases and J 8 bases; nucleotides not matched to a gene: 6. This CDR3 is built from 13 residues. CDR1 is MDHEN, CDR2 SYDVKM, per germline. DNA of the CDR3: TGTGCCAGCAGTTTCCGCGGGAGGTATCAGCAGTACTTC. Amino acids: CASSFRGRYQQYF.

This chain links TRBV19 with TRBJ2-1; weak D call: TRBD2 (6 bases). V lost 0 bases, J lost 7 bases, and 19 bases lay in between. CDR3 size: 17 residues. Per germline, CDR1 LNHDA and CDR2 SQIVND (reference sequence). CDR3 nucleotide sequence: TGTGCCAGTAGTATAGATCATAGAGCTCTTGGGGGGAATGAGCAGTTCTTC. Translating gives CASSIDHRALGGNEQFF.

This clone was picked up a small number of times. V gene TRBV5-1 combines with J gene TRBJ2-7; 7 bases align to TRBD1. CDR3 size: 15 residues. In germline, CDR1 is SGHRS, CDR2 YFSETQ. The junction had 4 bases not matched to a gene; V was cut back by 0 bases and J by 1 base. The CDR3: CASSLGWDRSYEQYF. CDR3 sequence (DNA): TGCGCCAGCAGCTTGGGGTGGGACAGATCCTACGAGCAGTACTTC.

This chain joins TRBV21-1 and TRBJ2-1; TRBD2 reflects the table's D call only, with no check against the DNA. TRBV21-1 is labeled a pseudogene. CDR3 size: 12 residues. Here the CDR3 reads CASSNQRNEQFF. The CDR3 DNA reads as TGTGCCAGCAGCAACCAGCGCAATGAGCAGTTCTTC.

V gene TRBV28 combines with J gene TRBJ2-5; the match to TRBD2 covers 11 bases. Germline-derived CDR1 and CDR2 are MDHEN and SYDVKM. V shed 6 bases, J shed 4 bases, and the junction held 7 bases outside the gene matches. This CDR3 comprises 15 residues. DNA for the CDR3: TGTGCCAGCAGCCAGATAGCGGGAGGGGGAGAGACCCAGTACTTC. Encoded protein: CASSQIAGGGETQYF.

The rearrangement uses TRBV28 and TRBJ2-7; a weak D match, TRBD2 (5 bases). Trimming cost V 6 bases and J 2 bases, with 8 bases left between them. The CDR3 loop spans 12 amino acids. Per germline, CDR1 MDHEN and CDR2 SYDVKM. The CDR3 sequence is CASRDFAYEQYF. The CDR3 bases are TGTGCCAGCAGGGACTTCGCCTACGAGCAGTACTTC.

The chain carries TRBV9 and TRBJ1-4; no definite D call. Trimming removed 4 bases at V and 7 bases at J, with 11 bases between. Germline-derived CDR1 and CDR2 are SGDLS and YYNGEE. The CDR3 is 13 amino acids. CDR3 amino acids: CASSPQAREKLFF. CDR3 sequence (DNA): TGTGCCAGCAGCCCCCAGGCGCGTGAAAAACTGTTTTTT.

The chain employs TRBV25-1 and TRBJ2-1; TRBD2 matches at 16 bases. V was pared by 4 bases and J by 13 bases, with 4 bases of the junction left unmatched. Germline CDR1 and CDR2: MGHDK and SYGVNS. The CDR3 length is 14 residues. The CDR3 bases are TGTGCCAGCAGTGGAGGGACTAGCGGGAGGGCCCAGTTCTTC. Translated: CASSGGTSGRAQFF.

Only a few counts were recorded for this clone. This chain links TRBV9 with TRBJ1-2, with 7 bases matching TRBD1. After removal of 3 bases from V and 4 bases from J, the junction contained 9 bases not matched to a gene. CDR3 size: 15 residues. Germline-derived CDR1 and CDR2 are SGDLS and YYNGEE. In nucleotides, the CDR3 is TGTGCCAGCAGCGCGTTGTTAGGGGGCGCCTATGGCTACACCTTC. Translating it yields CASSALLGGAYGYTF.

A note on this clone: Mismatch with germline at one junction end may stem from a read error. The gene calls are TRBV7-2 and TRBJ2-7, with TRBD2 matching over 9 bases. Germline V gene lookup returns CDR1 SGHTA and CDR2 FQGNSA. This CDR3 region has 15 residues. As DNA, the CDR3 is TGTGCCAGCAGGTTAGCAGTAGCGGGGGTCGGCGAGCAGTACTTC. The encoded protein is CASRLAVAGVGEQYF.

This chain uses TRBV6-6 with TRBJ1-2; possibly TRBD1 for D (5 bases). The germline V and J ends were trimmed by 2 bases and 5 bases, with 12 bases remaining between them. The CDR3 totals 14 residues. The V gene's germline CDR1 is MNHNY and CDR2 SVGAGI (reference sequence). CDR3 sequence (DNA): TGTGCCAGCAGTTACGGCGACAGCTTTTATGGCTACACCTTC. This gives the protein CASSYGDSFYGYTF.

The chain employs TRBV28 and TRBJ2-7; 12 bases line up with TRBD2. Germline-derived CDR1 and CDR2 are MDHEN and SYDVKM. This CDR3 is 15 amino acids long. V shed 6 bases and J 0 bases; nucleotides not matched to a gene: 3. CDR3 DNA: TGTGCCAGCAGCACGACTAGCGGGAGCTCCTACGAGCAGTACTTC. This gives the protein CASSTTSGSSYEQYF.

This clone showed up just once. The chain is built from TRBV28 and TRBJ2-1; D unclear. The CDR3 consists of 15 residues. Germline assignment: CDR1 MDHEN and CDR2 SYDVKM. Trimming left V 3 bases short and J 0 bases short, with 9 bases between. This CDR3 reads CASSLLGRSYNEQFF. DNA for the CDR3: TGTGCCAGCAGTTTGCTCGGTCGCTCCTACAATGAGCAGTTCTTC. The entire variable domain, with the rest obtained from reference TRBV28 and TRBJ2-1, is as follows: DVKVTQSSRYLVKRTGEKVFLECVQDMDHENMFWYRQDPGLGLRLIYFSYDVKMKEKGDIPEGYSVSREKKERFSLILESASTNQTSMYLCASSLLGRSYNEQFFGPGTRLTVL.

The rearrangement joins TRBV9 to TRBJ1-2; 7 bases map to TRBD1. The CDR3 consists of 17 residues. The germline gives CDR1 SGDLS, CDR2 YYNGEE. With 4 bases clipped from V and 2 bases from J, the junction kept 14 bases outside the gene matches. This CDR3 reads CASSPSLGTEENYGYTF. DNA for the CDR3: TGTGCCAGCAGCCCAAGTTTAGGGACAGAAGAGAACTATGGCTACACCTTC.

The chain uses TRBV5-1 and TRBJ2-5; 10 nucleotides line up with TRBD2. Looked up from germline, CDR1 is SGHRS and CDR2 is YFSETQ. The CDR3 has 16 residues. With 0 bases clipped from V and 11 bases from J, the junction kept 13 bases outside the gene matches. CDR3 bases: TGCGCCAGCAGCTTGGCGAGCGGGAGGGCCAACGTTGAGCAGTACTTC. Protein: CASSLASGRANVEQYF.

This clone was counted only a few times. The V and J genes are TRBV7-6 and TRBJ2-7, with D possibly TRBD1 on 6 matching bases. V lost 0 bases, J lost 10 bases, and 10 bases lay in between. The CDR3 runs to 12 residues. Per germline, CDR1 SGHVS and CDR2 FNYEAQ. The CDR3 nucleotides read TGTGCCAGCAGCTTAGCTATGGGACAACAGTACTTC. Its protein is CASSLAMGQQYF.

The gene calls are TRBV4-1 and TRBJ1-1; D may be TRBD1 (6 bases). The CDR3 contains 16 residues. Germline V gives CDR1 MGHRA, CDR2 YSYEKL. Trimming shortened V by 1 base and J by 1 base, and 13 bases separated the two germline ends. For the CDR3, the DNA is TGCGCCAGCAGCCAAGGGATCAGGGGAGCGAACACTGAAGCTTTCTTT. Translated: CASSQGIRGANTEAFF.

This CDR3 reads CASSGRLDNEQFF. The CDR3 DNA reads TGTGCCAGCAGCGGGAGACTGGACAATGAGCAGTTCTTC. The genes are TRBV9 and TRBJ2-1; no definite D call. Per the germline V gene, CDR1 is SGDLS and CDR2 is YYNGEE. V lost 3 bases and J lost 5, with 9 bases in between. The CDR3 totals 13 residues.

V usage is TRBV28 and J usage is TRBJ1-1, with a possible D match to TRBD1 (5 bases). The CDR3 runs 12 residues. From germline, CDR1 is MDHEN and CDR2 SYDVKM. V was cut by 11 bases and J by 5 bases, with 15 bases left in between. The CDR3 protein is CAGGEGKTEAFF. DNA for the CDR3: TGTGCCGGCGGGGAGGGGAAAACTGAAGCTTTCTTT.